Listed here is a single TCR beta chain. The antigen is undetermined. The sample is drawn from a study of T cell responses to AZD1222 COVID-19 vaccine. Study-wide findings and caveats: Along spike, vaccine-associated CD4 TCRs were found throughout, with dominance at 160-218 and 743-854. Spike-specific TCR breadth and depth went up after people got two AZD1222 doses. Close to half of spike-specific TCRs reportedly recognize unmutated variant regions.

Sequencing was performed with immunoSEQ multiplex PCR; in TCRdb, only in-frame clones are kept and a portion is missing. The table lists tens of thousands of clones, 90% of them singletons. The sequences come from peripheral blood, collected on day 0 of AZD1222 vaccination. The sequence came from an adult in good health.

CDR3 sequence: CASSPETGPYEQYF. The CDR3 bases are TGTGCCAGCTCACCAGAGACAGGGCCCTACGAGCAGTACTTC. The V gene is TRBV18, the J gene TRBJ2-7, with TRBD1 matching 7 bases. Unmatched junction bases numbered 3, after V lost 2 bases and J lost 2 bases. Germline V CDR1 and CDR2: KGHSH, LQKENI. The CDR3 has 14 residues. Full variable domain (remainder filled in from reference TRBV18 and TRBJ2-7): NAGVMQNPRHLVRRRGQEARLRCSPMKGHSHVYWYRQLPEEGLKFMVYLQKENIIDESGMPKERFSAEFPKEGPSILRIQQVVRGDSAAYFCASSPETGPYEQYFGPGTRLTVT.